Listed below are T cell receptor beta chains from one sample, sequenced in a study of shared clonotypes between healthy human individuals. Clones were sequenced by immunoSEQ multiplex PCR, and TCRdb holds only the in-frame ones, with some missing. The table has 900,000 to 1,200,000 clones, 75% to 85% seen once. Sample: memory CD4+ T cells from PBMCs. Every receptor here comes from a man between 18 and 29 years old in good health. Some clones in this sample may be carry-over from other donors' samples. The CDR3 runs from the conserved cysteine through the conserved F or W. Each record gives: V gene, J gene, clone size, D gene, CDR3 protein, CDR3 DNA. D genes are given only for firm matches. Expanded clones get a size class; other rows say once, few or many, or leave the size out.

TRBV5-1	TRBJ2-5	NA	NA	CASNPTGTALYAQYF	TGCGCCAGCAACCCCACCGGGACGGCCTTATATGCCCAGTACTTC
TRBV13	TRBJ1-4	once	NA	CASSRRGVREKLFF	TGTGCCAGCAGCCGGCGGGGGGTCAGGGAAAAACTGTTTTTT
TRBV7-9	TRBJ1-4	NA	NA	CASSRGPSNEKLFF	TGTGCCAGCAGCCGTGGGCCCTCTAATGAAAAACTGTTTTTT
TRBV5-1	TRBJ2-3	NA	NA	CASSLDPGSTDTQYF	TGCGCCAGCAGCTTGGACCCGGGGTCCACAGATACGCAGTATTTT
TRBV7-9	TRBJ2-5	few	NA	CASSARASQRRETQYF	TGTGCCAGCAGCGCTCGGGCATCACAGCGAAGGGAGACCCAGTACTTC
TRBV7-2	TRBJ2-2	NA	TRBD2	CASSLFPSGNAGELFF	TGTGCCAGCAGCTTGTTCCCTAGCGGGAACGCCGGGGAGCTGTTTTTT
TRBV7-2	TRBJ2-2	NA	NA	CASTNGQMNTGELFF	TGTGCCAGCACCAATGGACAGATGAACACCGGGGAGCTGTTTTTT
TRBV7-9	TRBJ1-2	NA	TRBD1	CASSPGQNLYGYTF	TGTGCCAGCAGCCCGGGACAGAACCTCTATGGCTACACCTTC
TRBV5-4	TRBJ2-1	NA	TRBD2	CASSSRAGVIDEQFF	TGTGCCAGCAGCTCTAGAGCGGGAGTGATCGATGAGCAGTTCTTC
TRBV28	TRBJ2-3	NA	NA	CAGSTSTDTQYF	TGTGCCGGATCCACTAGCACAGATACGCAGTATTTT
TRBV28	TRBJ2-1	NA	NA	CASSYTTRNPYNEQFF	TGTGCCAGCAGTTACACGACACGGAACCCCTACAATGAGCAGTTCTTC
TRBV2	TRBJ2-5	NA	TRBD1	CASSDWDRLSETQYF	TGTGCCAGCAGTGATTGGGACAGGTTGTCAGAGACCCAGTACTTC
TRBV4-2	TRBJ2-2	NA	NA	CASSRALGANTGELFF	TGTGCCAGCAGCCGTGCACTGGGGGCGAACACCGGGGAGCTGTTTTTT
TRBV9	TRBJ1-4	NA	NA	CASSSEGGIERKLFF	TGTGCCAGCAGCTCAGAGGGAGGGATTGAGAGAAAACTGTTTTTT
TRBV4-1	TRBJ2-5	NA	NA	CASSQVLLGTQYF	TGCGCCAGCAGCCAAGTCCTCTTAGGGACCCAGTACTTC
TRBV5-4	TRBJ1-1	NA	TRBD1	CASSSRPARGPNTEAFF	TGCGCCAGCAGCTCCCGCCCCGCCAGGGGGCCGAACACTGAAGCTTTCTTT
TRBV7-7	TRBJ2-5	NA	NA	CASSFGGLQETQYF	TGTGCCAGCAGTTTTGGGGGCCTCCAAGAGACCCAGTACTTC
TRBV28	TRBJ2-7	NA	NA	CASTHSQGNEQYF	TGTGCCAGCACCCACTCACAGGGCAACGAGCAGTACTTC
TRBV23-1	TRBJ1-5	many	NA	CASSQLSGGGQPQHF	TGCGCCAGCAGTCAACTCTCGGGGGGCGGTCAGCCCCAGCATTTT
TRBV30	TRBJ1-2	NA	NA	CGDSNYGYTF	TGTGGGGATAGTAACTATGGCTACACCTTC
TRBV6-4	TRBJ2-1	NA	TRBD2	CASSDWGLATEQFF	TGTGCCAGCAGTGACTGGGGACTAGCTACTGAGCAGTTCTTC
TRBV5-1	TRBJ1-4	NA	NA	CASSLEWNEKLFF	TGCGCCAGCAGCTTGGAGTGGAATGAAAAACTGTTTTTT
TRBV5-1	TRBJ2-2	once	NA	CASSLGQLDTGELFF	TGCGCCAGCAGCTTGGGGCAGTTAGACACCGGGGAGCTGTTTTTT